Detailed here is one T cell receptor (beta chain). These data come from a study of blood T cell repertoires in COVID-19. Study-wide background: The samples span acute and convalescent COVID-19 from the United States, Italy and Spain. Sources were T cells, B-cell-depleted T cells, or PBMCs; the material itself was cDNA or gDNA.

Authors' analysis steps: Estimation of nucleated cell counts relied on the amplification of reference gene primers. Some clones are missing from TCRdb's copy, which holds only in-frame ones; the method was immunoSEQ multiplex PCR. The V and J calls and clone size were taken over from that table, and D and trimming were inferred from the DNA. The table lists 200,000 to 250,000 clones, more than 75% of them singletons, with 9% to 15% in the top ten. The ends were cut back, 5 bases at V and 0 bases at J, with 11 bases in the middle. The CDR3 loop spans 15 amino acids. Germline CDR1 SEHNR, CDR2 FQNEAQ (reference sequence).

Material for sequencing was peripheral blood. This sequence joins TRBV7-9 and TRBJ1-5; tentative D call: TRBD1 (6 bases). The TCR was taken from a man older than 75 with acute or convalescent COVID-19. The DNA of the CDR3 is TGTGCCAGCAGCGGCGGACAGCTTAGCAATCAGCCCCAGCATTTT. This translates into CASSGGQLSNQPQHF. Combining the CDR3 with reference TRBV7-9 and TRBJ1-5 gives the whole variable domain DTGVSQNPRHKITKRGQNVTFRCDPISEHNRLYWYRQTLGQGPEFLTYFQNEAQLEKSRLLSDRFSAERPKGSFSTLEIQRTEQGDSAMYLCASSGGQLSNQPQHFGDGTRLSIL.